A few counts support the clone carrying this T cell receptor beta chain. The antigen remains undetermined. Clones were sequenced by immunoSEQ multiplex PCR, and TCRdb holds only the in-frame ones, with some missing. The table lists approximately 3,500 clones, roughly 67% of them singletons. The data were obtained in a study of T cells in tumors after PD-1 blockade. Study overall: Each patient got pembrolizumab 200 mg every 3 weeks or cemiplimab 350 mg every 2 weeks. Some patients also took daily vismodegib 150 mg during anti-PD-1 treatment. Study-wide findings and caveats: Most post-therapy expanded exhausted CD8+ clones were new, undetected before treatment. Some novel exhausted tumor clones appeared in pre-treatment blood, suggesting peripheral recruitment.

The V and J ends lost 7 bases and 1 base respectively, with 8 bases between them. Germline lookup yields CDR1 SQVTM and CDR2 ANQGSEA. The CDR3 covers 12 residues. This TCR was recovered from a human donor with basal cell carcinoma. The sample consisted of tumor tissue, taken before anti-PD-1 treatment. This chain joins TRBV29-1 and TRBJ2-1; D unclear. CDR3 bases: TGCAGCGGGTTTGGGTCCTACAATGAGCAGTTCTTC. Translating gives CSGFGSYNEQFF.